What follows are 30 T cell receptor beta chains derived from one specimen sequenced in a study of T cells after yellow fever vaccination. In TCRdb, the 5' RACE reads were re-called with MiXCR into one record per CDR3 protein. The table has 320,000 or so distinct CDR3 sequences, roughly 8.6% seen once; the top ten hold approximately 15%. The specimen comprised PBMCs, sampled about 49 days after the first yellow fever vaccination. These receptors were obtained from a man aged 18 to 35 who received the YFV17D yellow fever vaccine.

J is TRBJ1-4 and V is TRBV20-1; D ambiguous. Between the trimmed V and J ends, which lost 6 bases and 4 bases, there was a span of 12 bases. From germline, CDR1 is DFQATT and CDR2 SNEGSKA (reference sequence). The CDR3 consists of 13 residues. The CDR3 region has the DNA TGCAGTGCCCCTAGCAGGTTTAATGAAAAACTGTTTTTT. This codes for CSAPSRFNEKLFF.

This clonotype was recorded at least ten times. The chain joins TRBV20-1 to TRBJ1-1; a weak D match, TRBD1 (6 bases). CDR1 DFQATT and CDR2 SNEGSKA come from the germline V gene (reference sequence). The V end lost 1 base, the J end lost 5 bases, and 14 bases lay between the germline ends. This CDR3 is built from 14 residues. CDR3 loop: CSARGIQGRTEAFF. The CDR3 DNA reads TGCAGTGCTAGAGGTATTCAGGGGAGGACTGAAGCTTTCTTT.

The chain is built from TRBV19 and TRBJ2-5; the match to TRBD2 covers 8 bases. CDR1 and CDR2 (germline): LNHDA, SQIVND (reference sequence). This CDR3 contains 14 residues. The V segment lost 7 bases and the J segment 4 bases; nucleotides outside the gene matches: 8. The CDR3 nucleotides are TGTGCCAGTAATGCACGGGGGGGCCGAGAGACCCAGTACTTC. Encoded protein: CASNARGGRETQYF.

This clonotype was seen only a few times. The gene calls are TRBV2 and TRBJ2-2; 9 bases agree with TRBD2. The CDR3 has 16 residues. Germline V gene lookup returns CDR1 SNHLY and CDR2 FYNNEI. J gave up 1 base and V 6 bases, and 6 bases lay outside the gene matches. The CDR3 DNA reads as TGTGCCAGCAGCCCAGCGGGGGGCCAGAACACCGGGGAGCTGTTTTTT. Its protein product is CASSPAGGQNTGELFF.

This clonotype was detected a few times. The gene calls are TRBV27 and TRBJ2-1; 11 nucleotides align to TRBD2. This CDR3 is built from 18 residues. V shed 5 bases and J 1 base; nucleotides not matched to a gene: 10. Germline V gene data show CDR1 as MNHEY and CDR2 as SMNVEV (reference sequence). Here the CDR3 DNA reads TGTGCCAGCAGTGAGCTAGCGGGGGGAGCGTCATCCTACAATGAGCAGTTCTTC. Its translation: CASSELAGGASSYNEQFF.

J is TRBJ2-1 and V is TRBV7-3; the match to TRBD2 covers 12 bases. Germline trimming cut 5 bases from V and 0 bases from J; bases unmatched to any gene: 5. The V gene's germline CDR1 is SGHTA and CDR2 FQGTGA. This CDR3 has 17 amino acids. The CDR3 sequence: CASSTTSGGYSYNEQFF. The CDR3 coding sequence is TGTGCCAGCAGCACAACTAGCGGGGGGTACTCCTACAATGAGCAGTTCTTC.

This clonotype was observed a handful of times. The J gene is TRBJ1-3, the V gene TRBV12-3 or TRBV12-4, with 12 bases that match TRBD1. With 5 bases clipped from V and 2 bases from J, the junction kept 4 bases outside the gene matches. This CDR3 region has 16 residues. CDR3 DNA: TGTGCCAGCAGTACCGGGACAGGGGGCCCTGGAAACACCATATATTTT. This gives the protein CASSTGTGGPGNTIYF.

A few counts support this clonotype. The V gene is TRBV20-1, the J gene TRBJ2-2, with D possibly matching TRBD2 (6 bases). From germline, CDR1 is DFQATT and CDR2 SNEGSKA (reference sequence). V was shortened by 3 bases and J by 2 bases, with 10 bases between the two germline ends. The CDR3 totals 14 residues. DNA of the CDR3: TGCAGTGCTAGTCGACTAGTCAACACCGGGGAGCTGTTTTTT. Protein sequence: CSASRLVNTGELFF.

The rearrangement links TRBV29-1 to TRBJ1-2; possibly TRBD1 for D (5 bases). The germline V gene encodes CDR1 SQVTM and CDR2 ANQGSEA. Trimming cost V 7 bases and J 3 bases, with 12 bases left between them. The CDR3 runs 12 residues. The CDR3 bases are TGCAGCGGGCGGGGGGAAGACTATGGCTACACCTTC. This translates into CSGRGEDYGYTF.

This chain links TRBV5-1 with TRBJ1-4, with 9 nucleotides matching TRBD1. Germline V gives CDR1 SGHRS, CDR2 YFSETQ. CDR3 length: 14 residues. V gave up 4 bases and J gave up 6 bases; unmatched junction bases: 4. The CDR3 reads CASSPRQGDEKLFF. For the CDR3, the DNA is TGCGCCAGCAGCCCGCGACAGGGGGATGAAAAACTGTTTTTT. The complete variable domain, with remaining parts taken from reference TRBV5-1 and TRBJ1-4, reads KAGVTQTPRYLIKTRGQQVTLSCSPISGHRSVSWYQQTPGQGLQFLFEYFSETQRNKGNFPGRFSGRQFSNSRSEMNVSTLELGDSALYLCASSPRQGDEKLFFGSGTQLSVL.

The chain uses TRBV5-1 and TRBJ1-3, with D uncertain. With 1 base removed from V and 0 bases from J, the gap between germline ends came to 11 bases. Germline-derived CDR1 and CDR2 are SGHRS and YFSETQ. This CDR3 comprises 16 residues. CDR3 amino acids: CASSLSSSLSGNTIYF. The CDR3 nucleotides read TGCGCCAGCAGCTTGTCCTCCTCTCTCTCTGGAAACACCATATATTTT.

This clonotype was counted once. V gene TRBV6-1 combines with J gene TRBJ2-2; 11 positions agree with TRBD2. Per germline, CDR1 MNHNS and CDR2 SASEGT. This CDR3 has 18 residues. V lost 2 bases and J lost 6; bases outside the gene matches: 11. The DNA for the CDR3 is TGTGCCAGCAGTGAAATAGCGGGGGGGCCGCGGTCGGCCGGGGAGCTGTTTTTT. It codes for CASSEIAGGPRSAGELFF.

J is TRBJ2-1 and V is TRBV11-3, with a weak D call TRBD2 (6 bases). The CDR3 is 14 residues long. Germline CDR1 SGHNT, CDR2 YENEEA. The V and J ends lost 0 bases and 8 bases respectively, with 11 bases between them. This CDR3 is CASSLDRASDEQFF. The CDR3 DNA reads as TGTGCCAGCAGCTTAGATCGGGCTAGCGATGAGCAGTTCTTC. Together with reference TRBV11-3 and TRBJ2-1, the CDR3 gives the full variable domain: EAGVVQSPRYKIIEKKQPVAFWCNPISGHNTLYWYLQNLGQGPELLIRYENEEAVDDSQLPKDRFSAERLKGVDSTLKIQPAELGDSAVYLCASSLDRASDEQFFGPGTRLTVL.

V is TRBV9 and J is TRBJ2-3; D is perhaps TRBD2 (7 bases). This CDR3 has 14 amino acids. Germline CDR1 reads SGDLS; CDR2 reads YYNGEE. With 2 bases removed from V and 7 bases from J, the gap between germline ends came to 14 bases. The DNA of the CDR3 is TGTGCCAGCAGCGTCCGGGGGGCGGTTAATACGCAGTATTTT. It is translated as CASSVRGAVNTQYF.

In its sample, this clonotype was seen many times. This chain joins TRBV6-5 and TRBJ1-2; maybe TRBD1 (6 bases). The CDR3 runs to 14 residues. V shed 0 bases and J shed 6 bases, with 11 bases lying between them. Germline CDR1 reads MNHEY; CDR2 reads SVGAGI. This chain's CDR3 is CASSYSGQRDGYTF. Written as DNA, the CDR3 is TGTGCCAGCAGTTACTCGGGACAAAGAGATGGCTACACCTTC.

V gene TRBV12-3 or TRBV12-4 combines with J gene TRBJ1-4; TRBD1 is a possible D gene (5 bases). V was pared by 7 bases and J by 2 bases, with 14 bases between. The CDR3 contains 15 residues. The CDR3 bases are TGTGCCAGCACCTGGGGGGGAATTACTAATGAAAAACTGTTTTTT. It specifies CASTWGGITNEKLFF.

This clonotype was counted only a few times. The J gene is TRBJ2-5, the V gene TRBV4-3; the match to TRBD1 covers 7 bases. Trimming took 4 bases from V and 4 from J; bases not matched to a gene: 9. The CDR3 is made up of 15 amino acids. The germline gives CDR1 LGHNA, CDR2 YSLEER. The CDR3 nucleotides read TGCGCCAGCAGCCCGGGTAGGGGGCGCCCAGAGACCCAGTACTTC. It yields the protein CASSPGRGRPETQYF.

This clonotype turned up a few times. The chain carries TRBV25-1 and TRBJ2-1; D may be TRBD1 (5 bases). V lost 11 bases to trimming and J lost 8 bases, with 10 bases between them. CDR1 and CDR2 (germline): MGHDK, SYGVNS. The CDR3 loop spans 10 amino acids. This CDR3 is CALRGDEQFF. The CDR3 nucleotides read TGTGCCCTAAGGGGCGATGAGCAGTTCTTC.

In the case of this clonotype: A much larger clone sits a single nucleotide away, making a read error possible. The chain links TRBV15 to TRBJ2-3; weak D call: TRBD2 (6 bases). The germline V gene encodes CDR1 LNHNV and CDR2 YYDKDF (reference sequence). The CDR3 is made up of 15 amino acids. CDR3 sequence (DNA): TGTGCCACCAGCCCCCTTGGGGGGAATGCAGATACGCGGTATTTT. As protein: CATSPLGGNADTRYF. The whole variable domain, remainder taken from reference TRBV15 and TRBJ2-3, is DAMVIQNPRYQVTQFGKPVTLSCSQTLNHNVMYWYQQKSSQAPKLLFHYYDKDFNNEADTPDNFQSRRPNTSFCFLDIRSPGLGDTAMYLCATSPLGGNADTRYFGPGTRLTVL.

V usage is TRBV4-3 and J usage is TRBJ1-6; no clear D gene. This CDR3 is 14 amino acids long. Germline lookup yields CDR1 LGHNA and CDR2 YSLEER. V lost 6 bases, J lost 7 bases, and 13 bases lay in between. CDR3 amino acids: CASRLEAANSPLHF. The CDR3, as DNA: TGCGCCAGCAGGCTGGAGGCAGCGAATTCACCCCTCCACTTT.

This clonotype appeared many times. The CDR3 coding sequence is TGTGCCAGCAGCCAAGGGGCAGGGACGAACACTGAAGCTTTCTTT. Translation gives CASSQGAGTNTEAFF. The chain links TRBV3-1 to TRBJ1-1, with D perhaps TRBD1 (5 bases). The CDR3 contains 15 residues. From germline, CDR1 is LGHDT and CDR2 YNNKEL (reference sequence). The germline V and J ends were trimmed by 1 base and 1 base, with 10 bases remaining between them. Variable domain in full (rest from reference TRBV3-1 and TRBJ1-1): DTAVSQTPKYLVTQMGNDKSIKCEQNLGHDTMYWYKQDSKKFLKIMFSYNNKELIINETVPNRFSPKSPDKAHLNLHINSLELGDSAVYFCASSQGAGTNTEAFFGQGTRLTVV.

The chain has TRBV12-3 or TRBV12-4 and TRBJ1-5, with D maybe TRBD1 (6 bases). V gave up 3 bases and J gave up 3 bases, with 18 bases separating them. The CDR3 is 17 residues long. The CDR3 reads CASSFSSGVIVNQPQHF. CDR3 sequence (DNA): TGTGCCAGCAGTTTCTCGTCAGGGGTAATTGTCAATCAGCCCCAGCATTTT.

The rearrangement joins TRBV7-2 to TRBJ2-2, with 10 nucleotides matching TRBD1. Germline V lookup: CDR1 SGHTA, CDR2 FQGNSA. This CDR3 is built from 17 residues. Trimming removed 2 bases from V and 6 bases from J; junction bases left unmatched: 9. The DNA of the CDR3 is TGTGCCAGCAGCTTAACCGGAAGGACAGGGGGGCCCGGGGAGCTGTTTTTT. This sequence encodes CASSLTGRTGGPGELFF.

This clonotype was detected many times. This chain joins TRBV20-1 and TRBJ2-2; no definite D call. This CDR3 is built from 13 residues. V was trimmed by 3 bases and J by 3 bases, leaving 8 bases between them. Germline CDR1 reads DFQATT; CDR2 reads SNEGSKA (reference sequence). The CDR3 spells CSASEPDTGELFF. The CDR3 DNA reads TGCAGTGCTAGCGAGCCGGACACCGGGGAGCTGTTTTTT.

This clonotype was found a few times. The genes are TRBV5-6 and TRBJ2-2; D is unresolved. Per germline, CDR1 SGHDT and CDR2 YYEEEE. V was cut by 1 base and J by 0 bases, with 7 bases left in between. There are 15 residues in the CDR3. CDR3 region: CASSLFTANTGELFF. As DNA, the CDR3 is TGTGCCAGCAGCTTGTTCACGGCGAACACCGGGGAGCTGTTTTTT.

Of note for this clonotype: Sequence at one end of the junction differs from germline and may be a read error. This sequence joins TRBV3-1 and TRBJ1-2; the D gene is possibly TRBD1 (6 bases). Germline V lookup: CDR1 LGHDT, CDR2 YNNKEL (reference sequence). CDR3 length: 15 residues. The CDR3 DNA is TGTGCCACCAGCCTAAACCAGGGGTGGGACTATGGCTACACCTTC. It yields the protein CATSLNQGWDYGYTF.

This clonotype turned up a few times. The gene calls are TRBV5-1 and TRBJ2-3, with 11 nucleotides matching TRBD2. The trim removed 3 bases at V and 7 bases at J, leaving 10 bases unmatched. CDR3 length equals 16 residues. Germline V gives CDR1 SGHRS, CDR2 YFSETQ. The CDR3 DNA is TGCGCCAGCAGCTACCTTAGCGGGGGGGCCTTAAATACGCAGTATTTT. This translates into CASSYLSGGALNTQYF.

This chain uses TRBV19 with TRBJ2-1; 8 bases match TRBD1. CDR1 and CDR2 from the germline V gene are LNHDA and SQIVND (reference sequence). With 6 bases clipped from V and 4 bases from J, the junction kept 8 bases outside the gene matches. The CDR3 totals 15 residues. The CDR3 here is CASRLRDRKYNEQFF. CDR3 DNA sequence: TGTGCCAGTAGGCTCCGGGACAGGAAATACAATGAGCAGTTCTTC.

The DNA of the CDR3 is TGTGCCAGCTCCAGCGAGACTTGGGGGGAGACCCAGTACTTC. Translating it yields CASSSETWGETQYF. The V gene is TRBV18, the J gene TRBJ2-5; either TRBD1 or TRBD2 may fit D (5 bases each). Germline lookup yields CDR1 KGHSH and CDR2 LQKENI. Trimming shortened V by 6 bases and J by 5 bases, and 16 bases separated the two germline ends. This CDR3 contains 14 residues. The whole variable domain, remainder taken from reference TRBV18 and TRBJ2-5, is NAGVMQNPRHLVRRRGQEARLRCSPMKGHSHVYWYRQLPEEGLKFMVYLQKENIIDESGMPKERFSAEFPKEGPSILRIQQVVRGDSAAYFCASSSETWGETQYFGPGTRLLVL.

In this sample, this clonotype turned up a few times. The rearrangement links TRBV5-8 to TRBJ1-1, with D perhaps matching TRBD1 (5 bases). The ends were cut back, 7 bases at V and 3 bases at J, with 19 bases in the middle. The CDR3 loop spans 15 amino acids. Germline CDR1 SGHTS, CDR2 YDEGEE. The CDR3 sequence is CASLRGDPLDTEAFF. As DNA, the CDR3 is TGTGCCAGCTTGCGGGGGGACCCCCTTGACACTGAAGCTTTCTTT. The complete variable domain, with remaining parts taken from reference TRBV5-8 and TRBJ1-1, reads EAGVTQSPTHLIKTRGQQATLRCSPISGHTSVYWYQQALGLGLQFLLWYDEGEERNRGNFPPRFSGRQFPNYSSELNVNALELEDSALYLCASLRGDPLDTEAFFGQGTRLTVV.